Listed below are T cell receptor beta chains from one sample, sequenced in a study of blood T cell repertoires in COVID-19. Produced via immunoSEQ multiplex PCR; TCRdb's table is partial and in-frame only. The data show tens of thousands of clones, with about 88% seen just once and roughly 11% held by the top ten. Sequenced input: peripheral blood. Receptor source: a man aged 55 to 69 with COVID-19, enrolled during active disease. Each CDR3 is given with its conserved first and last residue. Each record gives: clone size, D gene, J gene, V gene, CDR3 protein, CDR3 DNA. D genes are given only for firm matches. Clone size appears in some rows only: once, few, many, or a class for an expanded clone.

abundance: -
d_gene: -
j_gene: TRBJ2-5
v_gene: TRBV5-1
CDR3aa: CASSLLEETQYF
CDR3nt: TGCGCCAGCAGCTTACTAGAAGAGACCCAGTACTTC

abundance: -
d_gene: -
j_gene: TRBJ1-2
v_gene: TRBV19
CDR3aa: CASSTITADYGYTF
CDR3nt: TGTGCCAGTAGTACGATAACAGCAGACTATGGCTACACCTTC

abundance: -
d_gene: -
j_gene: TRBJ2-3
v_gene: TRBV10-3
CDR3aa: CAGHLVEGTDTQYF
CDR3nt: TGTGCCGGTCACTTAGTGGAGGGCACAGATACGCAGTATTTT

abundance: -
d_gene: TRBD2
j_gene: TRBJ2-7
v_gene: TRBV28
CDR3aa: CASSFQGGSANEQYF
CDR3nt: TGTGCCAGCAGTTTCCAAGGCGGGAGTGCCAACGAGCAGTACTTC

abundance: few
d_gene: -
j_gene: TRBJ1-6
v_gene: TRBV30
CDR3aa: CAWSVLGSGSPLHF
CDR3nt: TGTGCCTGGAGTGTACTGGGGTCGGGATCACCCCTCCACTTT

abundance: -
d_gene: -
j_gene: TRBJ1-2
v_gene: TRBV18
CDR3aa: CASSLSRGDGYTF
CDR3nt: TGTGCCAGCTCATTATCGCGAGGCGATGGCTACACCTTC

abundance: once
d_gene: TRBD2
j_gene: TRBJ2-2
v_gene: TRBV11-2
CDR3aa: CASSLDRGLAGVDTGELFF
CDR3nt: TGTGCCAGCAGCTTAGATAGGGGACTAGCGGGAGTCGACACCGGGGAGCTGTTTTTT

abundance: -
d_gene: TRBD1
j_gene: TRBJ2-5
v_gene: TRBV7-2
CDR3aa: CASSLGGQGSETQYF
CDR3nt: TGTGCCAGCAGCTTAGGGGGACAGGGTTCGGAGACCCAGTACTTC

abundance: -
d_gene: -
j_gene: TRBJ1-6
v_gene: TRBV25-1
CDR3aa: CASSERLDNSPLHF
CDR3nt: TGTGCCAGCAGTGAACGTCTCGATAATTCACCCCTCCACTTT

abundance: -
d_gene: TRBD1
j_gene: TRBJ1-1
v_gene: TRBV11-2
CDR3aa: CASSLSTGDTEAFF
CDR3nt: TGTGCCAGCAGCTTGTCGACAGGGGACACTGAAGCTTTCTTT